These 18 T cell receptor beta chains were sequenced from one sample in a study of OX40 agonist ivuxolimab in advanced cancers. Data came from immunoSEQ multiplex PCR; TCRdb stores just in-frame clones and leaves some out. Of under 55,000 clones in the sample, approximately 87% were seen once. The input for sequencing was CD4+ or CD8+ T cells sorted from blood, taken in a trial of the OX40 agonist ivuxolimab. The receptors were sampled from an adult with an advanced solid tumor such as melanoma, head and neck, liver or kidney cancer.

This chain joins TRBV2 and TRBJ1-5; 9 bases match TRBD1. The CDR3 sequence is 14 residues long. CDR1 and CDR2 from the germline V gene are SNHLY and FYNNEI. Losses at the gene ends were 8 bases for V and 2 bases for J; bases not matched to a gene: 4. CDR3 region: CASQWDRGNQPQHF. The CDR3 nucleotides read TGTGCCAGCCAGTGGGACAGGGGCAATCAGCCCCAGCATTTT.

The chain employs TRBV6-1 and TRBJ2-7, with TRBD1 as a possible D gene (6 bases). Per the germline V gene, CDR1 is MNHNS and CDR2 is SASEGT. Trimming left V 3 bases short and J 4 bases short, with 10 bases between. This CDR3 spans 13 amino acids. DNA for the CDR3: TGTGCCAGCAGTGACAGGGGACGGTACGAGCAGTACTTC. It codes for CASSDRGRYEQYF.

V and J are TRBV18 and TRBJ1-5, with D tentatively TRBD1 (6 bases). Trimming pared 6 bases from V and 6 bases from J, leaving 15 bases between. Germline lookup yields CDR1 KGHSH and CDR2 LQKENI. The CDR3 covers 14 residues. The CDR3 nucleotides read TGTGCCAGCTCGCTCCAGGGGTTTAGTCAGCCCCAGCATTTT. Translated: CASSLQGFSQPQHF.

This clone was detected once. The chain is built from TRBV6-6 and TRBJ2-7; D possibly uses TRBD1 or TRBD2 (5 bases each). The CDR3 runs to 15 residues. Germline assignment: CDR1 MNHNY and CDR2 SVGAGI (reference sequence). V lost 2 bases, J lost 2 bases, and 13 bases lay in between. The CDR3 spells CASSYTTTGPYEQYF. CDR3 nucleotide sequence: TGTGCCAGCAGTTACACAACGACGGGACCCTACGAGCAGTACTTC.

The J gene is TRBJ2-5, the V gene TRBV9; no clear D gene. CDR3 length: 13 residues. V lost 4 bases and J 5 bases, leaving 12 bases between the germline ends. Germline V gene sequence: CDR1 SGDLS, CDR2 YYNGEE. The CDR3 is CASSPSIQETQYF. CDR3 DNA sequence: TGTGCCAGCAGCCCATCGATACAGGAGACCCAGTACTTC.

V and J are TRBV5-6 and TRBJ1-5; D may be TRBD1 (5 bases). Trimming stripped 2 bases from V and 1 base from J, with 16 bases between. The CDR3 runs 17 residues. Per germline, CDR1 SGHDT and CDR2 YYEEEE. This CDR3 reads CASSLRTGVGSNQPQHF. The CDR3 region has the DNA TGTGCCAGCAGCTTACGAACAGGCGTAGGAAGCAATCAGCCCCAGCATTTT.

This clone has just one count. V usage is TRBV4-1 and J usage is TRBJ1-2, with a tentative D call TRBD1 (6 bases). The CDR3 totals 17 residues. CDR1 and CDR2 from the germline V gene are MGHRA and YSYEKL. V shed 0 bases and J shed 0 bases, with 14 bases lying between them. The CDR3 loop is CASSQDGLQGPNYGYTF. The CDR3 DNA reads TGCGCCAGCAGCCAAGATGGTCTACAGGGTCCTAACTATGGCTACACCTTC.

This sequence joins TRBV7-8 and TRBJ1-1, with 9 bases fitting TRBD1. The CDR3 is 17 amino acids. V was pared by 3 bases and J by 1 base, with 9 bases of the junction left unmatched. Germline lookup yields CDR1 SGHVS and CDR2 FQNEAQ. CDR3 sequence (DNA): TGTGCCAGCAGCTTTGACAGGGGGATGAGTAGGAACACTGAAGCTTTCTTT. The encoded protein is CASSFDRGMSRNTEAFF.

The V and J genes are TRBV18 and TRBJ1-5, with 7 bases fitting TRBD1. CDR3 size: 13 residues. CDR1 KGHSH and CDR2 LQKENI come from the germline V gene. Trimming at V came to 6 bases and at J to 4 bases, leaving 3 bases not matched to a gene. The CDR3 bases are TGTGCCAGCTCCCGACAGGGAAATCAGCCCCAGCATTTT. This codes for CASSRQGNQPQHF.

The chain links TRBV5-6 to TRBJ2-6; 8 bases fit TRBD1. With V trimmed by 2 bases and J by 0 bases, 7 bases remained unmatched. Germline assignment: CDR1 SGHDT and CDR2 YYEEEE. The CDR3 sequence is 18 residues long. In DNA, the CDR3 is TGTGCCAGCAGCTTTAGGACAGGGACGATCTCTGGGGCCAACGTCCTGACTTTC. Encoded protein: CASSFRTGTISGANVLTF.

The chain recombines TRBV30 with TRBJ2-6; maybe TRBD1 (5 bases). This CDR3 comprises 16 residues. Trimming removed 2 bases at V and 0 bases at J, with 11 bases between. The germline CDR1 and CDR2 sequences are GTSNPN and SVGIG (reference sequence). The CDR3 here is CAWSRQGLSGANVLTF. The CDR3 DNA is TGTGCCTGGAGTCGGCAGGGTCTCTCTGGGGCCAACGTCCTGACTTTC. The full variable domain, completed using reference TRBV30 and TRBJ2-6, is SQTIHQWPATLVQPVGSPLSLECTVEGTSNPNLYWYRQAAGRGLQLLFYSVGIGQISSEVPQNLSASRPQDRQFILSSKKLLLSDSGFYLCAWSRQGLSGANVLTFGAGSRLTVL.

Here the CDR3 DNA reads TGTGCCAGTACCCCCATCGGGGCGGCCCTCTGGAACGAGCAGTACTTC. Its protein is CASTPIGAALWNEQYF. This chain uses TRBV19 with TRBJ2-7; D may be TRBD1 or TRBD2 (5 bases each). V was cut by 7 bases and J by 5 bases, with 24 bases left in between. Germline CDR1 LNHDA, CDR2 SQIVND (reference sequence). The CDR3 is 16 residues long.

The gene calls are TRBV19 and TRBJ1-5; no clear D gene. The germline V and J ends were trimmed by 6 bases and 2 bases, with 8 bases remaining between them. Germline values: CDR1 LNHDA, CDR2 SQIVND (reference sequence). The CDR3 extends over 13 amino acids. The CDR3 sequence: CASREIGNQPQHF. In DNA, the CDR3 is TGTGCCAGTAGAGAGATAGGCAATCAGCCCCAGCATTTT.

The chain carries TRBV7-3 and TRBJ2-7; TRBD1 is a possible D gene (5 bases). The CDR3 runs 17 residues. V lost 3 bases to trimming and J lost 5 bases, with 23 bases between them. CDR1 is SGHTA, CDR2 FQGTGA, per germline. CDR3 nucleotide sequence: TGTGCCAGCAGCTTTCAGGGTCCGACCGACCCTCTACACGAGCAGTACTTC. This gives the protein CASSFQGPTDPLHEQYF.

This sequence joins TRBV29-1 and TRBJ2-7; no clear D gene. V lost 6 bases, J lost 3 bases, and 9 bases lay in between. The CDR3 has 11 residues. Germline V gives CDR1 SQVTM, CDR2 ANQGSEA. CDR3 sequence (DNA): TGCAGCGTAAAGACGGACTACGAGCAGTACTTC. Translation: CSVKTDYEQYF.

This chain joins TRBV10-2 and TRBJ1-2; a weak D match, TRBD1 (5 bases). The CDR3 covers 13 residues. Germline assignment: CDR1 WSHSY and CDR2 SAAADI. V lost 3 bases, J lost 5 bases, and 10 bases lay in between. CDR3 nucleotides: TGCGCCAGCAGTGACGACAGTCGATATGGCTACACCTTC. It encodes CASSDDSRYGYTF.

The chain has TRBV9 and TRBJ2-1, with 10 bases lining up with TRBD2. With V trimmed by 0 bases and J by 5 bases, 5 bases remained unmatched. CDR1 and CDR2 from the germline V gene are SGDLS and YYNGEE. The CDR3 extends over 16 amino acids. The CDR3 loop reads CASSVALAGANNEQFF. The CDR3 DNA is TGTGCCAGCAGCGTAGCCCTAGCGGGGGCCAACAATGAGCAGTTCTTC.

The CDR3 DNA reads as TGTGCCAGCAGCTTAGTGGTAGGACAGACTCTGAGGGACACTGAAGCTTTCTTT. It specifies CASSLVVGQTLRDTEAFF. The J gene is TRBJ1-1, the V gene TRBV7-9; weak D call: TRBD1 (6 bases). Trimming removed 1 base from V and 3 bases from J, with 21 bases in between. This CDR3 contains 18 residues. The germline V gene encodes CDR1 SEHNR and CDR2 FQNEAQ (reference sequence).